Listed below are T cell receptor beta chains from one sample, sequenced in a study of human T cells and chemical hapten exposure. TCRdb passed the RACE reads through MiXCR, listing each CDR3 protein once. The repertoire includes roughly 100,000 distinct CDR3 sequences, around 9% of them detected once, and 2.9% sits in the top ten. The sequenced material came from whole blood. All receptors come from a female donor in good health. Some clones in this sample may be carry-over from other donors' samples. Both conserved end residues are part of each CDR3. Fields, in order: V gene, J gene, clone size, D gene, CDR3 protein, CDR3 DNA. A D gene is named only where the DNA matches it firmly. Clone size is given for some rows only: seen once, a few or many times, or a class if the clone is expanded.

TRBV28	TRBJ2-3	.	.	CASGVTDTQYF	TGTGCCAGCGGGGTCACAGATACGCAGTATTTT
TRBV12-3/TRBV12-4	TRBJ1-4	.	.	CASSPTGRGEKLFF	TGTGCCAGCAGCCCGACGGGAAGGGGGGAAAAACTGTTTTTT
TRBV4-2	TRBJ2-3	many	.	CASSQELAGGTDTQYF	TGTGCCAGCAGCCAAGAGCTGGCAGGGGGCACAGATACGCAGTATTTT
TRBV19	TRBJ2-5	few	TRBD1	CASRDRPQETQYF	TGTGCCAGTCGGGACAGGCCTCAAGAGACCCAGTACTTC
TRBV28	TRBJ2-3	.	.	CASAGPSTDTQYF	TGTGCCAGCGCGGGTCCTAGCACAGATACGCAGTATTTT
TRBV6-1	TRBJ2-3	.	.	CASSLTGTHGSPDTQYF	TGTGCCAGCAGTTTGACCGGGACGCACGGAAGTCCAGATACGCAGTATTTT
TRBV12-3/TRBV12-4	TRBJ2-1	few	.	CASSLRWEHYNEQFF	TGTGCCAGCAGCCTAAGGTGGGAGCACTACAATGAGCAGTTCTTC
TRBV9	TRBJ2-3	few	.	CASSVGKSGTDTQYF	TGTGCCAGCAGCGTTGGGAAAAGCGGCACAGATACGCAGTATTTT
TRBV12-3/TRBV12-4	TRBJ2-7	many	TRBD1	CASSLAGTGVPEQYF	TGTGCCAGCAGTTTAGCCGGGACAGGGGTCCCCGAGCAGTACTTC
TRBV7-9	TRBJ2-7	few	.	CATKGVYEQYF	TGTGCCACAAAGGGAGTCTACGAGCAGTACTTC
TRBV12-3/TRBV12-4	TRBJ2-5	few	TRBD2	CASLSGAGGPSGETQYF	TGTGCCAGCCTAAGTGGTGCGGGAGGGCCCTCTGGGGAGACCCAGTACTTC
TRBV7-2	TRBJ2-1	few	.	CASSLLDGVSVHEQFF	TGTGCCAGCAGCTTATTAGACGGGGTTTCGGTCCATGAGCAGTTCTTC
TRBV14	TRBJ2-1	.	TRBD1	CASSLSGQGVIWDEQFF	TGTGCCAGCAGCCTTTCCGGACAGGGGGTGATTTGGGATGAGCAGTTCTTC
TRBV19	TRBJ2-3	many	.	CASSIAWGRGTDTQYF	TGTGCCAGTAGTATAGCTTGGGGCAGGGGTACAGATACGCAGTATTTT
TRBV10-3	TRBJ2-2	.	TRBD1	CAIGGTGYTGELFF	TGTGCCATCGGAGGGACAGGATACACCGGGGAGCTGTTTTTT
TRBV10-3	TRBJ2-1	many	.	CAISEVRTGTYNEQFF	TGTGCCATCAGTGAGGTCCGGACGGGCACCTACAATGAGCAGTTCTTC
TRBV28	TRBJ1-1	.	.	CASRTGYTEAFF	TGTGCCAGCCGGACGGGATACACTGAAGCTTTCTTT
TRBV4-2	TRBJ1-6	.	.	CASSPRTANSPLHF	TGTGCCAGCAGCCCTAGGACGGCCAATTCACCCCTCCACTTT
TRBV4-2	TRBJ2-3	.	.	CASSQDVGVDTQYF	TGTGCCAGCAGCCAAGACGTGGGGGTGGATACGCAGTATTTT
TRBV6-2/TRBV6-3	TRBJ2-6	many	TRBD1	CASRTGTGDLSGANVLTF	TGTGCCAGCAGAACCGGGACAGGGGACCTCTCTGGGGCCAACGTCCTGACTTTC
TRBV20-1	TRBJ2-5	few	.	CSASPVGRETQYF	TGCAGTGCTAGCCCGGTCGGAAGGGAGACCCAGTACTTC
TRBV29-1	TRBJ1-4	many	.	CSVFSNEKLFF	TGCAGCGTTTTTTCTAATGAAAAACTGTTTTTT